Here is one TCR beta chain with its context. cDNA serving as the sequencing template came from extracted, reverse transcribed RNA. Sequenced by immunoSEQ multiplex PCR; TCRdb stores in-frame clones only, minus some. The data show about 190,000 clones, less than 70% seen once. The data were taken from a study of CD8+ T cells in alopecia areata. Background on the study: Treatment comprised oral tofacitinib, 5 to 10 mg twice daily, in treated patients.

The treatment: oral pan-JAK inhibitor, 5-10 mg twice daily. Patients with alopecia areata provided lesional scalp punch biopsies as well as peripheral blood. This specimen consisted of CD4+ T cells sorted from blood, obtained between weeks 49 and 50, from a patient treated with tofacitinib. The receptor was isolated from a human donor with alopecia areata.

The CDR3 nucleotides are TGTGCCAGCAGCTTTAGCGAGACCCAGTACTTC. As protein: CASSFSETQYF. The gene calls are TRBV5-6 and TRBJ2-5; D is uncertain. CDR1 is SGHDT and CDR2 is YYEEEE in the germline V gene. Between the trimmed V and J ends, which lost 2 bases and 5 bases, there was a span of 4 bases. CDR3 size: 11 residues.